The clone carrying this T cell receptor (beta chain) was seen many times. The target antigen is unknown. This record belongs to a study of neurological immune-mediated disorders. The study's findings and limits: It was HTLV-1-associated myelopathy that showed the most TCR clonal expansion, while multiple sclerosis showed the least, falling below healthy controls. The repertoires of 18 of 34 multiple sclerosis patients were placed by phylogenetic grouping in a single related-CDR3 cluster, which may be a signature.

The unsorted libraries originated from 2 million PBMCs that had been stored at -80 C. The cDNA was produced through 5'RACE with 10-nucleotide random UMIs. TCRdb re-called the 5' RACE reads through MiXCR, storing one row per CDR3 protein. This sample yields fewer than 85,000 distinct CDR3 sequences, of which 4.8% are seen a single time; over 2% belongs to the top ten. Material: PBMCs. This receptor was taken from a woman aged 70-85 years with multiple sclerosis.

The CDR3, as DNA: TGTGCCAGCAGTTTCGCAGGGTCTGGGGCCAACGTCCTGACTTTC. Its translation: CASSFAGSGANVLTF. This chain links TRBV12-3 or TRBV12-4 with TRBJ2-6; weak D call: TRBD1 (5 bases). V lost 3 bases and J 1 base, leaving 7 bases between the germline ends. The CDR3 spans 15 residues.